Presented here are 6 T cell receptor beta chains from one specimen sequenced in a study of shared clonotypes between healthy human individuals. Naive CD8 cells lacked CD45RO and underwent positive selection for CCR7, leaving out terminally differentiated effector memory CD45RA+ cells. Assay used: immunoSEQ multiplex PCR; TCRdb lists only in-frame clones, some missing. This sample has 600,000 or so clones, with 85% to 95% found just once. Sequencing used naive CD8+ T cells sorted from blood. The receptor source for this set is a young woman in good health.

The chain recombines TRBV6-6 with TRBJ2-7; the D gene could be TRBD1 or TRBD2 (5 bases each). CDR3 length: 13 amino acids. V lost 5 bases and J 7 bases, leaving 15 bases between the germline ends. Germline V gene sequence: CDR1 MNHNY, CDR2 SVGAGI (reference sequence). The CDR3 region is CASSRDQSGEQYF. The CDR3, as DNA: TGTGCCAGCAGTCGGGACCAATCGGGGGAGCAGTACTTC.

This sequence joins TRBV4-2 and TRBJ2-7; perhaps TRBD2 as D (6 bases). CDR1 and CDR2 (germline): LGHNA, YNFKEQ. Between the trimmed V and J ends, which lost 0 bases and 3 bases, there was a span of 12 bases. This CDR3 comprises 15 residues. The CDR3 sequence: CASSQEGGTNYEQYF. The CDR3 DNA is TGTGCCAGCAGCCAAGAGGGCGGGACCAACTACGAGCAGTACTTC.

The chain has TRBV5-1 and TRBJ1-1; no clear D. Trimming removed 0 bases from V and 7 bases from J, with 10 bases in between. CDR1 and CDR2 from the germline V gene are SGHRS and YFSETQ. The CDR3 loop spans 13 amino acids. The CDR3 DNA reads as TGCGCCAGCAGCTTGGTTCCGAATGGTGAAGCTTTCTTT. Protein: CASSLVPNGEAFF.

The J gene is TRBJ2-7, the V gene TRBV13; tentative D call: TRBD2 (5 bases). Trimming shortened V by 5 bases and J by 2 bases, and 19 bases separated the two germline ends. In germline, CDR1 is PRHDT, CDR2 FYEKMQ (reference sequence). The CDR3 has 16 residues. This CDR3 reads CASSPRPGLATYEQYF. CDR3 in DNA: TGTGCCAGCAGCCCCCGCCCGGGCCTAGCCACCTACGAGCAGTACTTC.

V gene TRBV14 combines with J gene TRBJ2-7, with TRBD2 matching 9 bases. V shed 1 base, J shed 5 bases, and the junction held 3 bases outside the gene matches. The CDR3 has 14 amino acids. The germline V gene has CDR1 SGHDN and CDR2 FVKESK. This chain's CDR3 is CASSQVASGNEQYF. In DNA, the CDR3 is TGTGCCAGCAGCCAAGTCGCTAGCGGGAACGAGCAGTACTTC. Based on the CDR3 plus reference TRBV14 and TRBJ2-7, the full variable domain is EAGVTQFPSHSVIEKGQTVTLRCDPISGHDNLYWYRRVMGKEIKFLLHFVKESKQDESGMPNNRFLAERTGGTYSTLKVQPAELEDSGVYFCASSQVASGNEQYFGPGTRLTVT.

Here the CDR3 DNA reads TGTGCCAGCAGGGACTTGAACACTGAAGCTTTCTTT. Translating it yields CASRDLNTEAFF. The V call is TRBV28, the J call TRBJ1-1; D not resolved. The germline gives CDR1 MDHEN, CDR2 SYDVKM. The CDR3 loop spans 12 amino acids. V dropped 6 bases and J dropped 0 bases, with 5 bases sitting between them.